The T cell receptor beta chain described here comes from a study of hypomethylating agent response in myelodysplastic syndrome. Study in general: Responders were about 6 patients with complete response or hematologic improvement; about 5 were non-responders.

Germline V gene data show CDR1 as SGDLS and CDR2 as YYNGEE. The CDR3 has 15 amino acids. The authors' processing: Of approximately 180,000 unique clonotypes, around 1.6% were previously reported viral-epitope-specific in VDJdb. Data came from immunoSEQ multiplex PCR; TCRdb stores just in-frame clones and leaves some out. V, J and clone size are those of that table, while D and trimming were read from the DNA. The sample gives around 3,100 clones, roughly 82% of which show up once; around 4.9% is in the top ten. This receptor was obtained from a human donor with myelodysplastic syndrome. This sequence joins TRBV9 and TRBJ2-5, with D perhaps matching TRBD1 (6 bases). The end of the DNA is better explained by TRBJ2-7, so the J call may be wrong. Here the sequenced sample was bone marrow, taken before or after starting hypomethylating agent treatment for myelodysplastic syndrome (not recorded which). The CDR3 spells CASSVGQGSGYEQYF. CDR3 coding DNA: TGTGCCAGCAGCGTAGGGCAGGGGTCGGGCTACGAGCAGTACTTC.